The rows below give T cell receptor beta chains drawn from one sample of a study of human T cells and chemical hapten exposure. TCRdb ran MiXCR on the RACE reads and lists one entry per CDR3 protein. The sample consists of more than 80,000 distinct CDR3 sequences, 11% of them appearing once. Sequences were derived from whole blood, sampled in connection with sensitization to the hapten diphenylcyclopropenone (DPC). These receptors originate from an older woman with alopecia areata. Some clones in this sample may be carry-over from other donors' samples. Both conserved end residues are part of each CDR3. D genes are given only for firm matches. Size is omitted from some rows. Given values are once, few, many or a class for expanded clones.

abundance | j_gene | d_gene | v_gene | CDR3aa | CDR3nt
many | TRBJ2-2 | NA | TRBV18 | CASYRGRTGELFF | TGTGCCAGCTACCGGGGGCGGACCGGGGAGCTGTTTTTT
many | TRBJ2-1 | NA | TRBV2 | CASRLMAERGEQFF | TGTGCCAGCAGATTAATGGCAGAACGGGGTGAGCAGTTCTTC
many | TRBJ1-2 | NA | TRBV25-1 | CASGEDLPDYGYTF | TGTGCCAGCGGAGAGGATTTACCCGACTATGGCTACACCTTC
NA | TRBJ2-5 | TRBD1 | TRBV29-1 | CSVPGTEETQYF | TGCAGCGTTCCCGGGACAGAAGAGACCCAGTACTTC
few | TRBJ1-1 | NA | TRBV11-2 | CASSLGAGEAFF | TGTGCCAGCAGCCTAGGGGCAGGGGAGGCTTTCTTT
many | TRBJ2-1 | TRBD1 | TRBV7-9 | CASSLSQGAYNEQFF | TGTGCCAGCAGCTTAAGCCAGGGGGCCTACAATGAGCAGTTCTTC
many | TRBJ1-1 | NA | TRBV3-1 | CASSQGSHSWGTEAFF | TGTGCCAGCAGCCAAGGGAGCCACAGTTGGGGAACTGAAGCTTTCTTT
NA | TRBJ2-7 | NA | TRBV10-1 | CASSESTGAYEQYF | TGCGCCAGCAGTGAGTCGACGGGCGCCTACGAGCAGTACTTC
many | TRBJ1-1 | NA | TRBV6-1 | CASRRLQNTEAFF | TGTGCCAGCAGGCGATTGCAGAACACTGAAGCTTTCTTT
NA | TRBJ1-2 | TRBD1 | TRBV7-9 | CASSPQLGQGNYGYTF | TGTGCCAGCAGCCCCCAACTAGGACAGGGGAACTATGGCTACACCTTC
NA | TRBJ1-5 | TRBD1 | TRBV29-1 | CSVWTGGNQPQHF | TGCAGCGTCTGGACAGGGGGCAATCAGCCCCAGCATTTT
few | TRBJ1-3 | NA | TRBV5-6 | CASSLVSGNTIYF | TGTGCCAGCAGCTTGGTGTCTGGAAACACCATATATTTT
NA | TRBJ1-6 | NA | TRBV20-1 | CSASMSPSSYNSPLHF | TGCAGTGCTAGTATGTCCCCGAGCTCCTATAATTCACCCCTCCACTTT
many | TRBJ1-4 | TRBD1 | TRBV5-4 | CASSSVGQGGEKLFF | TGTGCCAGCAGCTCCGTGGGACAGGGAGGTGAAAAACTGTTTTTT
many | TRBJ2-2 | NA | TRBV4-1 | CASSQDKGLIGANTGELFF | TGCGCCAGCAGCCAAGATAAAGGCTTAATAGGCGCGAACACCGGGGAGCTGTTTTTT
many | TRBJ1-1 | NA | TRBV21-1 | CASSKTGGTEAFF | TGTGCCAGCAGCAAAACGGGGGGGACTGAAGCTTTCTTT
many | TRBJ1-3 | NA | TRBV12-3/TRBV12-4 | CASTIWGSGNTIYF | TGTGCCAGCACAATCTGGGGTTCTGGAAACACCATATATTTT
NA | TRBJ1-6 | NA | TRBV6-6 | CASSYEGKRNSPLHF | TGTGCCAGCAGTTATGAGGGGAAGCGTAATTCACCCCTCCACTTT
many | TRBJ2-5 | NA | TRBV12-3/TRBV12-4 | CASSSIGQNSPLNF | TGTGCCAGCAGTTCCATTGGACAGAACTCCCCCCTCAATTTC